These 15 T cell receptor beta chains came from one sample sequenced in a study of shared clonotypes between healthy human individuals. Sequencing used immunoSEQ multiplex PCR; TCRdb keeps in-frame clones, though not all of them. This sample carries 2,500,000 or so clones, under 95% of them seen once, and the ten largest clones take 0.3% to 0.4%. Sequenced sample: naive CD4+ T cells from PBMCs. As to subset: CD45RA+ positively selected. The receptor source for this set is a man aged 18 to 29 in good health. Some clones in this sample may be carry-over from other donors' samples.

The rearrangement uses TRBV28 and TRBJ2-5; D tentatively fits TRBD1 or TRBD2 (6 bases each). Germline CDR1 MDHEN, CDR2 SYDVKM. This CDR3 contains 13 residues. The V and J ends lost 10 bases and 7 bases respectively, with 19 bases between them. The CDR3: CAIRTGADVTQYF. DNA of the CDR3: TGTGCCATCAGGACGGGGGCCGATGTGACCCAGTACTTC.

The chain uses TRBV30 and TRBJ1-2, with TRBD1 matching 7 bases. This CDR3 is 18 amino acids long. V trimming: 2 bases; J trimming: 7 bases; junction bases outside the gene matches: 22. The germline V gene has CDR1 GTSNPN and CDR2 SVGIG (reference sequence). The CDR3 DNA sequence: TGTGCCTGGAGTCCCAGAGAGTATCGACAGGGTAAAGATCGTGGCTACACCTTC. Translated, it gives CAWSPREYRQGKDRGYTF.

The chain joins TRBV11-2 to TRBJ1-2; D perhaps matches TRBD1 (6 bases). Germline lookup yields CDR1 SGHAT and CDR2 FQNNGV. V was pared by 0 bases and J by 6 bases, with 11 bases between. This CDR3 comprises 14 residues. The CDR3 loop reads CASSLDYGGNGYTF. CDR3 DNA sequence: TGTGCCAGCAGCTTAGATTACGGGGGCAATGGCTACACCTTC.

This rearrangement joins TRBV25-1 to TRBJ2-3, with 8 bases identical to TRBD2. This CDR3 is 15 amino acids long. The germline gives CDR1 MGHDK, CDR2 SYGVNS. The V segment lost 0 bases and the J segment 4 bases; nucleotides outside the gene matches: 3. The CDR3 coding sequence is TGTGCCAGCAGTGAATATCGGGGGGGGGCAGATACGCAGTATTTT. This sequence encodes CASSEYRGGADTQYF.

The rearrangement uses TRBV10-2 and TRBJ2-3, with D maybe TRBD2 (5 bases). Between the trimmed V and J ends, which lost 3 bases and 3 bases, there was a span of 19 bases. Germline V gene sequence: CDR1 WSHSY, CDR2 SAAADI. The CDR3 runs to 17 residues. The DNA for the CDR3 is TGCGCCAGCAGTGACCTGTGGGAGAACAAAAGGACAGATACGCAGTATTTT. This translates into CASSDLWENKRTDTQYF.

This clone was counted between two and nine times. The V call is TRBV20-1, the J call TRBJ1-2; D is uncertain. The length of the CDR3 is 11 residues. CDR1 is DFQATT and CDR2 is SNEGSKA in the germline V gene (reference sequence). CDR3 coding DNA: TGCAGGCCACGGGAAGACTATGGCTACACCTTC. Translating it yields CRPREDYGYTF.

V gene TRBV25-1 combines with J gene TRBJ2-1, with a weak D call TRBD2 (6 bases). The CDR3 runs 15 residues. Trimming pared 6 bases from V and 7 bases from J, leaving 19 bases between. Germline assignment: CDR1 MGHDK and CDR2 SYGVNS. Here the CDR3 DNA reads TGTGCCAGCAGGGGGGGACTGGGGGGACGGAATGAGCAGTTCTTC. It yields the protein CASRGGLGGRNEQFF. The whole variable domain, remainder taken from reference TRBV25-1 and TRBJ2-1, is EADIYQTPRYLVIGTGKKITLECSQTMGHDKMYWYQQDPGMELHLIHYSYGVNSTEKGDLSSESTVSRIRTEHFPLTLESARPSHTSQYLCASRGGLGGRNEQFFGPGTRLTVL.

The chain combines TRBV21-1 with TRBJ2-5; the table gives TRBD2 as D, unverified against the DNA. TRBV21-1 is a documented pseudogene. The CDR3 is made up of 23 amino acids. The CDR3 sequence is CASSKGGLSAKDFFSRGGETQYF. The CDR3, as DNA: TGTGCCAGCAGCAAAGGAGGGTTATCTGCAAAGGATTTTTTTTCGCGGGGCGGAGAGACCCAGTACTTC.

The gene calls are TRBV7-2 and TRBJ2-7; 7 nucleotides line up with TRBD2. With V trimmed by 5 bases and J by 6 bases, 7 bases remained unmatched. The CDR3 runs to 13 residues. Per the germline V gene, CDR1 is SGHTA and CDR2 is FQGNSA. The CDR3 here is CASSPLREGEQYF. In nucleotides, the CDR3 is TGTGCCAGCAGCCCGCTAAGGGAGGGCGAGCAGTACTTC.

The rearrangement joins TRBV9 to TRBJ2-1; 9 bases agree with TRBD2. The CDR3 totals 15 residues. V lost 2 bases, J lost 5 bases, and 5 bases stayed unmatched. The germline V gene has CDR1 SGDLS and CDR2 YYNGEE. CDR3 in DNA: TGTGCCAGCAGCGTCCTAGCGGGAACAAACAATGAGCAGTTCTTC. This encodes CASSVLAGTNNEQFF. Full variable domain (missing parts from reference TRBV9 and TRBJ2-1): DSGVTQTPKHLITATGQRVTLRCSPRSGDLSVYWYQQSLDQGLQFLIQYYNGEERAKGNILERFSAQQFPDLHSELNLSSLELGDSALYFCASSVLAGTNNEQFFGPGTRLTVL.

Here the CDR3 reads CASSSGVSYYEQYF. The CDR3 nucleotides read TGTGCCAGCAGTTCCGGGGTTTCCTACTACGAGCAGTACTTC. The gene calls are TRBV2 and TRBJ2-7, with D possibly matching TRBD2 (5 bases). Germline CDR1 SNHLY, CDR2 FYNNEI. This CDR3 region has 14 residues. V was trimmed by 5 bases and J by 3 bases, leaving 14 bases between them. The whole variable domain, remainder taken from reference TRBV2 and TRBJ2-7, is EPEVTQTPSHQVTQMGQEVILRCVPISNHLYFYWYRQILGQKVEFLVSFYNNEISEKSEIFDDQFSVERPDGSNFTLKIRSTKLEDSAMYFCASSSGVSYYEQYFGPGTRLTVT.

The chain carries TRBV5-4 and TRBJ1-1; 10 positions match TRBD1. CDR1 is SGHNT, CDR2 YYREEE, per germline (reference sequence). CDR3 length: 13 residues. With V trimmed by 4 bases and J by 6 bases, 3 bases remained unmatched. CDR3 residues: CASSRTGGPEAFF. CDR3 nucleotide sequence: TGTGCCAGCAGCCGGACAGGGGGGCCTGAAGCTTTCTTT.

This rearrangement joins TRBV7-2 to TRBJ2-7; 8 bases line up with TRBD1. The CDR3 has 15 amino acids. Germline V gene lookup returns CDR1 SGHTA and CDR2 FQGNSA. J was trimmed by 3 bases and V by 6 bases; bases with no gene match: 10. The CDR3: CASSRQWTGSYEQYF. As DNA, the CDR3 is TGTGCCAGCAGTCGTCAGTGGACAGGGAGCTACGAGCAGTACTTC.

The chain combines TRBV28 with TRBJ2-5, with D possibly TRBD1 on 6 matching bases. This CDR3 region has 17 residues. Germline CDR1 MDHEN, CDR2 SYDVKM. Between the trimmed V and J ends, which lost 8 bases and 2 bases, there was a span of 24 bases. Here the CDR3 DNA reads TGTGCCAGCTGGAAGTACTCGGCAGGGGCCCGGCAAGAGACCCAGTACTTC. Protein sequence: CASWKYSAGARQETQYF.

The chain recombines TRBV28 with TRBJ2-3; 7 nucleotides match TRBD1. The CDR3 extends over 10 amino acids. Germline CDR1 MDHEN, CDR2 SYDVKM. Unmatched junction bases numbered 4, after V lost 8 bases and J lost 11 bases. CDR3 loop: CASAHRGQYF. The CDR3 DNA is TGTGCCAGCGCTCACAGGGGGCAGTATTTT.